The source of this T cell receptor beta chain is a study of tumor and adjacent non-tumor tissue in lung cancer. No cell sorting was done before RNA was extracted from the tissue. The library came from three nested PCR rounds adapted from ARM-PCR protocols. TCRdb analysed the multiplex PCR reads with MiXCR anew, one entry per CDR3 protein. Here the sample spans over 110,000 distinct CDR3 sequences, approximately 66% being singletons. V dropped 0 bases and J dropped 2 bases, with 12 bases sitting between them. CDR3 length equals 16 residues. The germline CDR1 and CDR2 sequences are SGHTS and YDEGEE. This chain connects TRBV5-8 to TRBJ1-5; no clear D. The sequencing input was lung tumor tissue. The TCR originated in a man in his sixties with small cell lung cancer. CDR3 sequence: CASSLVVGGGNQPQHF. Written as DNA, the CDR3 is TGTGCCAGCAGCTTGGTTGTGGGCGGGGGCAATCAGCCCCAGCATTTT.